What follows is one T cell receptor (beta chain) and its context. Its antigen remains unknown. V lost 0 bases and J lost 9, with 15 bases in between. The CDR3 is 16 amino acids. CDR1 MGHRA and CDR2 YSYEKL come from the germline V gene. This specimen comes from a study of vaccination and CD4 T cells after COVID-19. Study in general: Convalescent donors were composed of six males and four females, of whom two were Hispanic.

The treatment: roughly 10-day PBMC culture with coronavirus spike peptide pools or control peptides (ViraFEST assay). The Oncomine TCR Beta short-read assay was what sequenced the DNA obtained from cultured CD4+ T cells. Using its own MiXCR run on the PCR reads, TCRdb lists one record per CDR3 protein. The sample consists of about 20,000 distinct CDR3 sequences, 45% to 60% of them appearing once. Study-wide results and caveats: Convalescent patients gained a median 86.3% of their reactive clones only post-vaccination.

Material: CD4+ T cells from blood, cultured in vitro. The V and J genes are TRBV4-1 and TRBJ1-6; D unclear. This receptor was identified in a human donor who had recovered from COVID-19. DNA for the CDR3: TGCGCCAGCAGCCAAGATAGTACAGTTACCGCTTCACCCCTCCACTTT. Translating gives CASSQDSTVTASPLHF.